A selection of T cell receptor beta chains follows, all from one sample in a study of blood T cells in healthy people across ages. TCRdb re-analysed the 5' RACE reads in MiXCR, keeping a single row per CDR3 protein. The table includes about 650,000 distinct CDR3 sequences, about 30% detected once. Sequences were obtained from blood. The receptors were sampled from a woman older than 75 in good health. The CDR3 runs from the conserved cysteine through the conserved F or W. Each record gives: V gene, D gene, CDR3 protein. D genes are given only for firm matches.

V: TRBV4-1; D: NA; CDR3: CASSQVPVFSGNTIYF
V: TRBV5-1; D: NA; CDR3: CASSLEGWDEQFF
V: TRBV28; D: NA; CDR3: CASSLASGGPYNEQFF
V: TRBV4-1; D: NA; CDR3: CASSQDPGSDDEQFF
V: TRBV19; D: TRBD2; CDR3: CASSIPSLGGNIQYF
V: TRBV5-4; D: TRBD1; CDR3: CASSETGGLNNEQFF
V: TRBV12-3/TRBV12-4; D: NA; CDR3: CASSYDSPRGGYTF
V: TRBV5-1; D: TRBD2; CDR3: CASSQREGLIYNEQFF
V: TRBV5-1; D: NA; CDR3: CASRPGDRSSYNEQFF
V: TRBV15; D: TRBD1; CDR3: CATADRGLGQPQHF
V: TRBV2; D: NA; CDR3: CASSSGGYTF
V: TRBV5-1; D: NA; CDR3: CASGSAADGNSEAFF
V: TRBV4-3; D: NA; CDR3: CASSQEMAGTYGYTF
V: TRBV7-9; D: TRBD2; CDR3: CASSSSGRSYEQYF
V: TRBV20-1; D: TRBD1; CDR3: CSANIPGTGFNEKLFF
V: TRBV9; D: TRBD2; CDR3: CASSVNSGGANTGELFF
V: TRBV3-1; D: NA; CDR3: CASSQNLGGTEAFF
V: TRBV5-1; D: NA; CDR3: CASAVGRMGDYGYTF
V: TRBV19; D: TRBD1; CDR3: CASSPSGGAGLPNTEAFF
V: TRBV12-3/TRBV12-4; D: NA; CDR3: CASNVLGSGTEAFF
V: TRBV12-3/TRBV12-4; D: NA; CDR3: CASSFQEKLFF
V: TRBV12-3/TRBV12-4; D: NA; CDR3: CVSRGGGAGGYTF
V: TRBV20-1; D: NA; CDR3: CSARDHGGEKLFF
V: TRBV6-2/TRBV6-3; D: NA; CDR3: CASIMGGSYNEQFF
V: TRBV3-1; D: TRBD2; CDR3: CASSQDPAGVSDEQFF
V: TRBV30; D: NA; CDR3: CAWSVQSTDTQYF
V: TRBV24-1; D: NA; CDR3: CATSSGTGNYNEQFF
V: TRBV2; D: TRBD2; CDR3: CASREGSGAYNEQFF
V: TRBV7-2; D: TRBD2; CDR3: CASSPQWRGVGETQYF
V: TRBV20-1; D: TRBD1; CDR3: CSALTGTGGTSNQPQHF
V: TRBV6-5; D: NA; CDR3: CASSFQGPDTGELFF
V: TRBV5-1; D: TRBD2; CDR3: CASSLLGTSGGRGEQFF
V: TRBV6-2/TRBV6-3; D: NA; CDR3: CASRTRESSYEQYF
V: TRBV20-1; D: TRBD2; CDR3: CSGTSGGPLTKNIQYF
V: TRBV5-4; D: NA; CDR3: CTSRANSAGETQYF
V: TRBV20-1; D: NA; CDR3: CSARELGRTGGYTF
V: TRBV4-3; D: TRBD2; CDR3: CASSQDASGRLNEQFF
V: TRBV5-1; D: NA; CDR3: CASSWGDYNSPLHF
V: TRBV7-2; D: TRBD2; CDR3: CASSFRSGASTDTQYF
V: TRBV9; D: NA; CDR3: CASTRGPPNEKRFF
V: TRBV7-3; D: TRBD2; CDR3: CASSFGLAAYNEQYF
V: TRBV7-3; D: TRBD1; CDR3: CASSETGTGADTQYF
V: TRBV7-2; D: NA; CDR3: CASSPGPNGGKLFF
V: TRBV5-8; D: NA; CDR3: CASSLEAGKGDTQYF
V: TRBV11-1; D: NA; CDR3: CASSLGVFSYEQYF
V: TRBV30; D: NA; CDR3: CAWKRTYEQYF
V: TRBV11-2; D: NA; CDR3: CASSLSKLEGNEQFF
V: TRBV6-1; D: NA; CDR3: CASSEWGGGSYEQYF
V: TRBV5-1; D: NA; CDR3: CASSLVGAENYGYTF
V: TRBV5-1; D: TRBD1; CDR3: CASSLEIDRGRRETQYF
V: TRBV5-1; D: NA; CDR3: CASSLDGGRNSPLHF
V: TRBV6-5; D: TRBD2; CDR3: CASSTLGGRGEQYF
V: TRBV3-1; D: NA; CDR3: CASSHGTHSKETQYF